The TCR beta chain under discussion was sequenced for a study of beta chain features in type 1 diabetes. Remarks on this clone: What it binds is not known.

Overall study results and limits: For TCRB rearrangement, an influence of HLA type remained unresolved here.

The length of the CDR3 is 16 residues. Germline V gives CDR1 SGHRS, CDR2 YFSETQ. V lost 5 bases to trimming and J lost 6 bases; unmatched junction nucleotides: 15. Sequencing targeted expressed TCRB transcripts, as all isolated RNA had been reverse transcribed. Libraries were prepared by immunoSEQ multiplex PCR; TCRdb keeps only in-frame clonotypes and omits some of them. The repertoire consists of almost 250,000 clones, with less than 15% occurring once and the leading ten covering about 0.024%. Specimen: naive CD4+ T cells from blood. The sequence came from a woman between 40 and 55 years old in good health. V usage is TRBV5-1 and J usage is TRBJ2-7; 9 positions agree with TRBD1. The CDR3 spells CASRELGTGQFSEQYF. CDR3 nucleotides: TGCGCCAGCAGAGAGCTAGGGACAGGGCAGTTTAGCGAGCAGTACTTC.